This T cell receptor beta chain came from a study of control samples from healthy donors and cancer patients. This clone appeared a few times. Trimming left V 5 bases short and J 5 bases short, with 32 bases between. CDR1 SGHRS and CDR2 YFSETQ come from the germline V gene. CDR3 size: 20 residues. This table comes from immunoSEQ multiplex PCR, and its TCRdb copy is limited to in-frame clones, with some not included. The data show 150,000 to 200,000 clones, roughly 88% seen once. The specimen was blood. This clonotype was sampled from a man younger than 30 in good health. V usage is TRBV5-1 and J usage is TRBJ1-5, with D possibly being TRBD1 (6 bases). The CDR3 DNA follows: TGCGCCAGCAGTTCTGTCCTTCCGGGACAACCGCGACAAAGAGATCAGCCCCAGCATTTT. It codes for CASSSVLPGQPRQRDQPQHF.